This TCR beta chain was profiled in a study of cytomegalovirus exposure and HLA in healthy donors. This clone has only a few counts. Its antigen is unidentified. Primers: 60 Vbeta forward and 13 Jbeta reverse. Assay: immunoSEQ multiplex PCR; the TCRdb copy retains only in-frame clones and omits some. This sample yields about 190,000 clones, of which around 82% are seen a single time; around 0.27% belongs to the top ten. Study conclusions and caveats: Analysis was carried out at a later point, and it linked a missense DCLRE1C variant to TCR beta V- and J-gene trimming.

This CDR3 contains 15 residues. Germline V gives CDR1 LNHDA, CDR2 SQIVND (reference sequence). The ends lost 6 bases at V and 0 bases at J; junction bases unmatched: 4. The sequencing sample was made of PBMCs. The TCR sequence derives from a boy aged 10-17 years in good health and CMV-seronegative. The rearrangement uses TRBV19 and TRBJ1-4; 7 nucleotides align to TRBD1. The CDR3 nucleotides read TGTGCCAGTAGGACAGACAGGGCAACTAATGAAAAACTGTTTTTT. Protein product: CASRTDRATNEKLFF.